This section outlines one T cell receptor beta chain sequence together with its context. Its antigen is currently not known. It has no much larger one-base neighbor in the sample; base qualities were not kept. The immunoSEQ Assay, a bias-controlled multiplex PCR, was used to amplify TCRbeta CDR3 regions from genomic DNA. Under the source paper's analysis protocol: The number of nucleated cells in each sample was estimated from the amplification of reference gene primers within the assay. To quantify the absolute abundance of each unique TCRbeta CDR3 rearrangement, sequence reads were collapsed and filtered. For each sample, productive Simpson clonality was calculated by taking the square root of Simpson's diversity index across productive rearrangements. TCRdb carries this immuneACCESS record with in-frame sequences only. Its versions omit some clonotypes, under half of them owing to an unresolved V gene in the studies checked, with the rest unexplained. V and J calls and clone size are as listed in that table; D and trimming were resolved from the DNA. The sample yields 180,000 or so clones; around 85% were counted once. About 8.2% of the sample is in the top ten clones.

The germline V gene provides CDR1 SQVTM and CDR2 ANQGSEA. Reading from cysteine to phenylalanine, the CDR3 counts 13 amino acids. Only CDR3 DNA remains: 39 bases, in frame from the first base. V is cut back by 7 bases and J by 5 bases, with 3 bases in the junction unmatched. The collaborating institutions used their own protocols to collect whole blood in K2EDTA tubes. For TCRbeta analysis, collaborators shipped samples as frozen whole blood, isolated PBMCs, or DNA extracted from either of those sample types. The data stem from a study of blood T cell repertoires in COVID-19 (dated by TCRdb to 2018 to 2020). General notes on the study: Collaborator samples came from the United States, Italy and Spain and covered acute and convalescent phases of COVID-19. The repertoires were made available in a free public database intended to serve as a resource for research on the immune response to SARS-CoV-2. The dataset comprised deeply sampled blood TCRbeta repertoires from subjects exposed to, actively infected with, or recovered from COVID-19. Nearly every sample came with metadata listing a de-identified subject ID, COVID-19 status, age in years and sex. The prospective study material was composed of cDNA or gDNA derived from T cells, B-cell-depleted T cells, or PBMCs. The samples were drawn from the first 160 participants of the ongoing ImmuneRACE study and from under 1,500 subjects provided by 6 global collaborators. HLA class I and class II types, where available, came from metadata supplied by the sample provider rather than from assay-based typing. Study-wide conclusions, independent of this receptor: How much clinical and demographic metadata was included differed by source and by participant, and the metadata was provided uncurated.

The rearranged chain carries TRBV29-1 and TRBJ2-5; 14 middle bases align to TRBD2. The source of this sequence is a man between 60 and 75 years old with acute or convalescent COVID-19. Sequences were obtained from peripheral blood. DNA sequence: TGCAGCGCGGGGACTAGCGGGAGCGAGACCCAGTACTTC. This translates into CSAGTSGSETQYF.